This T cell receptor (beta chain) was profiled in a study of cytomegalovirus exposure and HLA in healthy donors. PCR used 60 Vbeta primers and 13 Jbeta primers. The data were produced by immunoSEQ multiplex PCR, yet TCRdb's version contains in-frame clones alone and is incomplete. This sample has about 250,000 clones, with 92% found just once. Study-wide points: Later, an analysis found that common viral pathogens appeared to be linked with several of the most significant clusters. There were approximately 150 TCR beta chains listed as cytomegalovirus-associated. Many donors carried some public TCRs, although rarity characterized most TCR sequences.

V dropped 8 bases and J dropped 6 bases, with 7 bases sitting between them. The length of the CDR3 is 11 residues. Germline CDR1 is SNHLY and CDR2 is FYNNEI. In regard to this clone: Its antigen is unidentified.

Sample: PBMCs. This clonotype was obtained from a girl aged 2-9 years in good health and CMV-seronegative. The genes are TRBV2 and TRBJ2-2; D not certain. The CDR3 DNA is TGTGCCAGCTCTTCTTCCGGGGAGCTGTTTTTT. The encoded protein is CASSSSGELFF. Full variable domain (remainder filled in from reference TRBV2 and TRBJ2-2): EPEVTQTPSHQVTQMGQEVILRCVPISNHLYFYWYRQILGQKVEFLVSFYNNEISEKSEIFDDQFSVERPDGSNFTLKIRSTKLEDSAMYFCASSSSGELFFGEGSRLTVL.